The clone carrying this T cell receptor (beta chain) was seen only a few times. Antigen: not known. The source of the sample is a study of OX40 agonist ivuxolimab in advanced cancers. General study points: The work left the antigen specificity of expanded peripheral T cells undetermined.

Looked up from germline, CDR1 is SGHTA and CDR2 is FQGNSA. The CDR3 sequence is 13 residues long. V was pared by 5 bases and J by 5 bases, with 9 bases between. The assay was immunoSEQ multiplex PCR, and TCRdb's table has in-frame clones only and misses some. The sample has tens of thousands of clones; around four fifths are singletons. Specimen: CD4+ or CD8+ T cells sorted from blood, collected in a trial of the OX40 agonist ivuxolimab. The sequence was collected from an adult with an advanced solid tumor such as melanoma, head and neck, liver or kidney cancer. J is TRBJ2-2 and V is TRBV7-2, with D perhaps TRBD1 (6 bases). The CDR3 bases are TGTGCCAGCAGCCCACAGGGAACCGGGGAGCTGTTTTTT. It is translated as CASSPQGTGELFF.